This T cell receptor (beta chain) was captured by sequencing in a study of blood T cell repertoires in COVID-19. Produced via immunoSEQ multiplex PCR; TCRdb's table is partial and in-frame only. Of under 450,000 clones listed, around nine tenths are singletons. After removal of 6 bases from V and 0 bases from J, the junction contained 13 bases not matched to a gene. Germline V gene data show CDR1 as LNHDA and CDR2 as SQIVND (reference sequence). The CDR3 is 17 residues long. Seattle participants joined during active infection and were tracked over time. The TCR originated in a woman aged 55-69 years with COVID-19, enrolled during active disease. Sequenced material: peripheral blood. The chain uses TRBV19 and TRBJ1-1; 7 bases fit TRBD1. In nucleotides, the CDR3 is TGTGCCAGTAGCCTCGACAGGGAGACACTCATGAACACTGAAGCTTTCTTT. It translates to CASSLDRETLMNTEAFF.